This record looks at one T cell receptor (beta chain) sequence and its context. The clone's antigen remains unknown. One base away there is no much larger clone; base qualities are not given. The data belong to a study of blood T cell repertoires in COVID-19 (dated by TCRdb to 2020 to 2021). In the study overall: Samples from collaborators originated in the United States, Italy and Spain and spanned both the acute and convalescent phases of COVID-19. The repertoires were released in a freely available public database meant as a resource for research on the immune response to SARS-CoV-2. Deeply sampled blood TCRbeta repertoires from subjects exposed to, actively infected with, or recovered from COVID-19 were included in the dataset. The prospective study material was composed of cDNA or gDNA derived from T cells, B-cell-depleted T cells, or PBMCs. Samples were obtained from the ongoing ImmuneRACE study (first 160 participants) and from about 1,300 subjects provided by 6 global collaborators. Where available, HLA class I and class II types were obtained from metadata supplied by the sample provider rather than from assay-based typing. Sample metadata almost always included a de-identified subject ID, COVID-19 status, age in years and sex. What the authors observed across the whole study: The amount of clinical and demographic metadata varied by source and participant and was provided uncurated.

TCRbeta CDR3 regions were amplified from genomic DNA using the immunoSEQ Assay, a bias-controlled multiplex PCR. Regarding the original processing steps: Nucleated cell counts per sample were estimated from amplification of reference gene primers within the assay. To quantify the absolute abundance of each unique TCRbeta CDR3 rearrangement, sequence reads were collapsed and filtered. For each sample, productive Simpson clonality was calculated as the square root of Simpson's diversity index across productive rearrangements. TCRdb provides this immuneACCESS table in a form limited to in-frame rearrangements. Some clones are lacking; in checked studies, under half of them reflect an unresolved V gene, and why the rest are absent is not known. That table furnishes V, J and clone size, whereas the DNA furnished D and trimming. This sample is represented by about 140,000 clones; 70% to 80% of them were singletons. Jointly, the top ten make up 3.5% to 4.5% of the sample.

From a lookup of the germline V gene, CDR1 and CDR2 are KGHSH and LQKENI. V is cut back by 3 bases and J by 7 bases, with 7 bases in the junction unmatched. The CDR3 contains 15 residues, cysteine and phenylalanine counted. The CDR3 DNA has 45 bases and is translated from base 1. Collaborating institutions collected whole blood in K2EDTA tubes following their own protocols. For TCRbeta analysis, collaborator samples were shipped as frozen whole blood, as isolated PBMCs, or as DNA extracted from either sample type. This receptor was taken from a man aged 55 to 69 with acute or convalescent COVID-19. Sequencing was carried out using peripheral blood. The chain is encoded by TRBV18 joined to TRBJ1-3; TRBD1 lines up with 9 middle nucleotides. The DNA reads TGTGCCAGCTCACCGCCGGGACAGGGTAGGAACACCATATATTTT. Its protein product is CASSPPGQGRNTIYF. With the rest looked up from the reference TRBV18 and TRBJ1-3 genes rather than sequenced, the full variable domain is NAGVMQNPRHLVRRRGQEARLRCSPMKGHSHVYWYRQLPEEGLKFMVYLQKENIIDESGMPKERFSAEFPKEGPSILRIQQVVRGDSAAYFCASSPPGQGRNTIYFGEGSWLTVV.